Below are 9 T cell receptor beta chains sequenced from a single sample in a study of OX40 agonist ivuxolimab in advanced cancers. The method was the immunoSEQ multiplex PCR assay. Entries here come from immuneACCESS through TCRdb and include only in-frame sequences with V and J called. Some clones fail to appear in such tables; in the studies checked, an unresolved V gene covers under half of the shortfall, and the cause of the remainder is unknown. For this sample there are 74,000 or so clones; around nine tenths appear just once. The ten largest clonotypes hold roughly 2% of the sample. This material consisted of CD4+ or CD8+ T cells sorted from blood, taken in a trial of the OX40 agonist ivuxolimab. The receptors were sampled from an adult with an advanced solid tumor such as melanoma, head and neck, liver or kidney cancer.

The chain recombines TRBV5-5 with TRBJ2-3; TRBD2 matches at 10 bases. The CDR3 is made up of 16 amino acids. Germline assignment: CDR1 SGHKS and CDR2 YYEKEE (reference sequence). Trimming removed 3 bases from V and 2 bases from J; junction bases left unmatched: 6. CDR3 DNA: TGTGCCAGCAGCTCCTTAGCGGGGGGACTCACAGATACGCAGTATTTT. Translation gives CASSSLAGGLTDTQYF.

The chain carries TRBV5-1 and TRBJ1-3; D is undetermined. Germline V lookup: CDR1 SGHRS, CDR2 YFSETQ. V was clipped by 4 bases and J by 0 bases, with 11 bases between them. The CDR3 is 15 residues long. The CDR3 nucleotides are TGCGCCAGCAGCACCGACACCTTCTCTGGAAACACCATATATTTT. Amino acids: CASSTDTFSGNTIYF.

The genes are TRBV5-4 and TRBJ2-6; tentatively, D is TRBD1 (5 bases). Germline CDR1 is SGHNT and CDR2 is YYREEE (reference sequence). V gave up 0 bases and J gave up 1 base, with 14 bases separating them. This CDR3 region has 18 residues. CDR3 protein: CASSLGAGFISGANVLTF. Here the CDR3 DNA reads TGTGCCAGCAGCTTGGGGGCAGGGTTCATTTCTGGGGCCAACGTCCTGACTTTC.

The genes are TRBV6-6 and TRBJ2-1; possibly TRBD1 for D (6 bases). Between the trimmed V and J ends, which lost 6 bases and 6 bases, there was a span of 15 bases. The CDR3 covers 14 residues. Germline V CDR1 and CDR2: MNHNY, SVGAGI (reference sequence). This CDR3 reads CASRTSDRVNEQFF. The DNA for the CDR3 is TGTGCCAGCAGGACTTCGGACAGAGTCAATGAGCAGTTCTTC.

CDR3 loop: CASSVGESRISPLHF. CDR3 bases: TGTGCCAGCAGCGTCGGGGAGTCAAGAATTTCACCCCTCCACTTT. The chain employs TRBV9 and TRBJ1-6; D remains unclear. The CDR3 consists of 15 residues. Trimming cost V 2 bases and J 9 bases, with 15 bases left between them. Germline-derived CDR1 and CDR2 are SGDLS and YYNGEE.

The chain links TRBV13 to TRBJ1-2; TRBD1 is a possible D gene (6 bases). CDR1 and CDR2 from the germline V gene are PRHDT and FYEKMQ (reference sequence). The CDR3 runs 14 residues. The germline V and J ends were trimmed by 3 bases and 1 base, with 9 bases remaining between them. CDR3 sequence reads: CASSFGTSNYGYTF. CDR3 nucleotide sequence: TGTGCCAGCAGCTTTGGGACAAGTAACTATGGCTACACCTTC.

CDR3 residues: CASSYSSIQGNQPQHF. In DNA, the CDR3 is TGTGCCAGCAGTTACTCTAGCATACAGGGAAATCAGCCCCAGCATTTT. V and J are TRBV6-5 and TRBJ1-5; TRBD1 is a possible D gene (6 bases). This CDR3 spans 16 amino acids. Trimming left V 0 bases short and J 4 bases short, with 13 bases between. The germline V gene has CDR1 MNHEY and CDR2 SVGAGI.

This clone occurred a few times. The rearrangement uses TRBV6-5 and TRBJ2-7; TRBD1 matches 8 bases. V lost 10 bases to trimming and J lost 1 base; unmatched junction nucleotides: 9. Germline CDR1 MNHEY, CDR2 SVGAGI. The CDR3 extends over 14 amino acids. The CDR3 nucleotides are TGTGCCACTACCAGGACAGGGCATTCCTACGAGCAGTACTTC. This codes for CATTRTGHSYEQYF.

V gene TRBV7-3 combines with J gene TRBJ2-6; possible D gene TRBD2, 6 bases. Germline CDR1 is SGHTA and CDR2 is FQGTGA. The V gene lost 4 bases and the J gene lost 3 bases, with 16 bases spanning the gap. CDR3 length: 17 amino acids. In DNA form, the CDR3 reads TGTGCCAGCAGCTCAAGTGGCGGGATGGGTGGGGCCAACGTCCTGACTTTC. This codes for CASSSSGGMGGANVLTF. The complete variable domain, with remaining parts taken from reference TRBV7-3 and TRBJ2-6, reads GAGVSQTPSNKVTEKGKYVELRCDPISGHTALYWYRQSLGQGPEFLIYFQGTGAADDSGLPNDRFFAVRPEGSVSTLKIQRTERGDSAVYLCASSSSGGMGGANVLTFGAGSRLTVL.